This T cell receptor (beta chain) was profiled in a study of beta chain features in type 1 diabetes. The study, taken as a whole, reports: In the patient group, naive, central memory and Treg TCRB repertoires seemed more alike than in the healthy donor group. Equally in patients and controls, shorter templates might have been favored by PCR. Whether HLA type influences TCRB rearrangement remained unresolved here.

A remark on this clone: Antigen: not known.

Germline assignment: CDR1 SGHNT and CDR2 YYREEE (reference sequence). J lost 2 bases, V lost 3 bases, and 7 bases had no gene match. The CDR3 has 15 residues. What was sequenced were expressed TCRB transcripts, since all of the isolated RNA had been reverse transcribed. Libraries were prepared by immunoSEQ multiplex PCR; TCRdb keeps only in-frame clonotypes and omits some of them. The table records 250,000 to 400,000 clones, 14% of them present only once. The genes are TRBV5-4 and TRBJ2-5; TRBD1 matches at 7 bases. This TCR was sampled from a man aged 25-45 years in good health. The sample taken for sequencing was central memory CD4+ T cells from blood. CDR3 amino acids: CASSWPGQRQETQYF. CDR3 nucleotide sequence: TGTGCCAGCAGCTGGCCGGGACAGCGGCAAGAGACCCAGTACTTC.